This TCR beta chain was found in a study of cytomegalovirus exposure and HLA in healthy donors. General study points: Most sequenced TCRs were rare (though some public TCRs occurred in many donors). Based on reports, TCR beta sequences accurately predicted HLA-A and HLA-B alleles for most subjects. In a later analysis, HLA-associated beta chains showed higher expansion and lower generation probabilities than comparable chains. Cytomegalovirus-associated TCR beta chains were listed, numbering more than 150.

The PCR employed 60 Vbeta primers together with 13 Jbeta primers. The method was immunoSEQ multiplex PCR; TCRdb's version includes in-frame clones alone and lacks a portion of them. Altogether about 87,000 clones are present, roughly 72% being singletons, with the ten largest covering 20% to 25%. The CDR3 is made up of 15 amino acids. Trimming pared 7 bases from V and 8 bases from J, leaving 20 bases between. Germline V gene sequence: CDR1 LNHDA, CDR2 SQIVND (reference sequence). This clone appeared once. Antigen unknown. The sequenced sample was PBMCs. The chain couples TRBV19 to TRBJ1-4, with D maybe TRBD1 (6 bases). The TCR sequence derives from a young man in good health and CMV-seropositive. In DNA, the CDR3 is TGTGCCAGTAAATCAGAGGGCAGGGGAAGCGAAAAACTGTTTTTT. This gives the protein CASKSEGRGSEKLFF.